This T cell receptor (beta chain) was observed in a study of blood T cell repertoires in COVID-19 (dated by TCRdb to about 2020). Notes on the research overall: Collaborator samples came from the United States, Italy and Spain and covered acute and convalescent phases of COVID-19. The material from the prospective study consisted of cDNA or gDNA derived from T cells, B-cell-depleted T cells, or PBMCs. The samples were drawn from the first 160 participants of the ongoing ImmuneRACE study and from over 950 subjects provided by 6 global collaborators. Where HLA class I and class II types were available, the types were taken from metadata supplied by the sample provider, not from assay-based typing. Subjects who had been exposed to COVID-19, were actively infected with it, or had recovered from it provided the deeply sampled blood TCRbeta repertoires that made up the dataset. A freely available public database, intended as a resource for researchers studying the immune response to SARS-CoV-2, is where the repertoires were released. A de-identified subject ID, COVID-19 status, age in years and sex were almost always included in the sample metadata.

This clone was observed many times. This receptor's antigen is unknown. Per-base quality was not reported, and no clone a single base away is much larger than it. One collaborating source in Seattle enrolled patients while the patients were actively infected and followed the patients over time throughout the course of disease. Each collaborating institution followed its own protocols to collect whole blood in K2EDTA tubes. Collaborator samples were shipped for TCRbeta analysis as frozen whole blood, isolated PBMCs, or DNA extracted from either sample type. Results the study describes overall, beyond this receptor: The quantity of clinical and demographic metadata differed by source and by participant and was supplied without curation.

TCRbeta CDR3 regions were amplified from genomic DNA using the immunoSEQ Assay, a bias-controlled multiplex PCR. The study's processing was this. The number of nucleated cells in each sample was estimated from the amplification of reference gene primers within the assay. To quantify the absolute abundance of each unique TCRbeta CDR3 rearrangement, sequence reads were collapsed and filtered. For each sample, productive Simpson clonality was calculated by taking the square root of Simpson's diversity index across productive rearrangements. TCRdb obtained this table from immuneACCESS and retained in-frame rearrangements with V and J assigned. These tables miss some clones; where compared with another copy, unresolved V genes account for less than half of the shortfall, and the remainder is unexplained. Clone size and V and J calls were adopted from that table, with D and trimming inferred from the DNA. Across this sample there are about 250,000 clones, with about 80% seen only once. Around 14% of the sample is held by the ten biggest clonotypes.

The material sequenced was peripheral blood. The receptor's source is a person aged 70 to 80 with COVID-19, enrolled during active disease.

CDR3 sequence: CASSDASGQKYGYTF. The nucleotide sequence is given as TGTGCCAGCAGCGACGCTTCGGGACAGAAGTATGGCTACACCTTC. The chain joins TRBV2 to TRBJ1-2; 7 central nucleotides agree with TRBD1. The germline V gene supplies CDR1 SNHLY and CDR2 FYNNEI. From the cysteine up to the phenylalanine, the CDR3 has a length of 15 residues. Only CDR3 DNA remains: 45 bases, in frame from the first base. V loses 6 bases at its end and J loses 5 bases; junction bases beyond the gene matches: 12.